The 7 T cell receptor beta chains in this list originate from one sample, sequenced in a study of metastatic and nonmetastatic thyroid tumors. All patients were treatment-naive before thyroid surgery. TCRdb reanalyzed the PCR reads via MiXCR. The table includes under 20,000 clones, roughly 24% detected once. Sequencing was carried out using tumor tissue. These receptor sequences come from a female donor with papillary thyroid cancer or a benign thyroid nodule (not recorded which). Some clones in this sample may be carry-over from other donors' samples.

The V and J genes are TRBV11-2 and TRBJ2-1; 9 bases match TRBD2. The V and J ends lost 0 bases and 7 bases, in that order; junction bases with no gene match: 13. The CDR3 consists of 18 residues. Germline CDR1 and CDR2: SGHAT and FQNNGV. The CDR3 spells CASSLDLVAGVPLNEQFF. Here the CDR3 DNA reads TGTGCCAGCAGCTTAGATTTGGTAGCGGGAGTGCCTCTGAATGAGCAGTTCTTC.

This clone came up a few times. The rearrangement links TRBV29-1 to TRBJ2-6; D gene uncertain. From germline, CDR1 is SQVTM and CDR2 ANQGSEA. V was trimmed by 7 bases and J by 1 base, leaving 14 bases between them. The CDR3 totals 15 residues. CDR3 in amino acids: CSARSYLSGANVLTF. DNA for the CDR3: TGCAGCGCTCGGTCCTACCTATCTGGGGCCAACGTCCTGACTTTC.

V gene TRBV20-1 combines with J gene TRBJ2-2; D unclear. Germline CDR1 reads DFQATT; CDR2 reads SNEGSKA (reference sequence). The CDR3 extends over 16 amino acids. V was pared by 0 bases and J by 0 bases, with 11 bases between. CDR3 amino acids: CSARDLTVSNTGELFF. The CDR3 bases are TGCAGTGCTAGAGATCTGACCGTATCGAACACCGGGGAGCTGTTTTTT.

This clone was found many times. The chain links TRBV6-2 or TRBV6-3 to TRBJ1-2; TRBD1 agrees at 7 bases. Germline V CDR1 and CDR2: MNHEY, SVGEGT. The CDR3 spans 14 residues. With V trimmed by 6 bases and J by 4 bases, 8 bases remained unmatched. The CDR3, as DNA: TGTGCCAGCAGGTTACCGGGACAGCCCTATGGCTACACCTTC. Its translation is CASRLPGQPYGYTF.

The gene calls are TRBV7-8 and TRBJ1-3; D might be TRBD1 (5 bases). The V gene's germline CDR1 is SGHVS and CDR2 FQNEAQ. The V and J ends lost 3 bases and 4 bases respectively, with 13 bases between them. The CDR3 is 15 amino acids. CDR3 loop: CASSFTSGSGNTIYF. CDR3 DNA sequence: TGTGCCAGCAGCTTCACCTCAGGGTCAGGAAACACCATATATTTT.

The CDR3 DNA follows: TGTGCCAGCAGCTTAGGACAGGGATTGTATGGCTACACCTTC. Translation gives CASSLGQGLYGYTF. The rearrangement joins TRBV7-2 to TRBJ1-2; 7 bases match TRBD1. The germline V gene encodes CDR1 SGHTA and CDR2 FQGNSA. CDR3 length: 14 amino acids. V lost 1 base, J lost 5 bases, and 4 bases stayed unmatched.

This clone was counted ten times or more. The genes are TRBV14 and TRBJ2-5; TRBD2 might be the D (6 bases). Germline CDR1 SGHDN, CDR2 FVKESK. The CDR3 is 16 amino acids. The V end lost 6 bases, the J end lost 5 bases, and 22 bases lay between the germline ends. CDR3 amino acids: CASSYFGGEGRETQYF. CDR3 nucleotide sequence: TGTGCCAGCAGTTACTTCGGAGGGGAAGGGCGGGAGACCCAGTACTTC.